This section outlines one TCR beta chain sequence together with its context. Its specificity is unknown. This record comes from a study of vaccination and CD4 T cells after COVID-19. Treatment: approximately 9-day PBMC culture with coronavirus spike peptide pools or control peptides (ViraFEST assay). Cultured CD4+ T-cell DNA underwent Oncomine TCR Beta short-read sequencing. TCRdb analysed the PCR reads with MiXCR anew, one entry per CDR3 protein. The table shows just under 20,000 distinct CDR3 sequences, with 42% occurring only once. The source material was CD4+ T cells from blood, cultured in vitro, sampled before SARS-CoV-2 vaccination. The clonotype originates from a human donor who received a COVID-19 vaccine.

CDR3 coding DNA: TGTGCCAGCAGCTTAAGCCCGGGACTAGCGGTCACCGGGGAGCTGTTTTTT. Translation: CASSLSPGLAVTGELFF. The chain joins TRBV7-3 to TRBJ2-2; TRBD2 aligns across 11 bases. This CDR3 comprises 17 residues. Unmatched junction bases numbered 5, after V lost 1 base and J lost 4 bases. Germline V CDR1 and CDR2: SGHTA, FQGTGA.